Shown below are 25 T cell receptor beta chains from a single sample sequenced in a study of T cells expressing NK-cell markers. For each CDR3 protein, TCRdb gives one entry from its re-call of the 5' RACE reads, without DNA. The repertoire table contains more than 250,000 distinct CDR3 sequences. The sequenced sample consisted of blood T cells: a sorted CD56 or NKG2C T cell subset, CD4+ or CD8+ T cells, or bulk PBMC T cells (not recorded which). Source of these receptors: a man between 18 and 29 years old in good health.

The rearrangement joins TRBV20-1 to TRBJ2-5; TCRdb gives TRBD2 as the D gene, but with no DNA this cannot be confirmed. There are 15 residues in the CDR3. Germline CDR1 is DFQATT and CDR2 is SNEGSKA (reference sequence). The CDR3 spells CSARRDYKGQETQYF.

The chain links TRBV6-5 to TRBJ1-3; with no DNA, the TCRdb D assignment of TRBD1 cannot be verified. Germline CDR1 and CDR2: MNHEY and SVGAGI. The length of the CDR3 is 16 residues. CDR3 loop: CASSYTGLSSGNTIYF.

The chain links TRBV5-5 to TRBJ2-5; TCRdb selects TRBD1, and the lack of DNA leaves this call unchecked. The CDR3 totals 15 residues. Germline V CDR1 and CDR2: SGHKS, YYEKEE (reference sequence). The CDR3 loop reads CASSLWGRVVETQYF.

This chain joins TRBV5-1 and TRBJ2-4; TCRdb lists TRBD1, though no DNA is available to test this call. In germline, CDR1 is SGHRS, CDR2 YFSETQ. This CDR3 is built from 15 residues. The CDR3 loop is CASSLERTGRYIQYF. The variable domain in full, with the rest retrieved from reference TRBV5-1 and TRBJ2-4, is KAGVTQTPRYLIKTRGQQVTLSCSPISGHRSVSWYQQTPGQGLQFLFEYFSETQRNKGNFPGRFSGRQFSNSRSEMNVSTLELGDSALYLCASSLERTGRYIQYFGAGTRLSVL.

This chain's CDR3 is CASSLDPSADTQYF. The rearrangement uses TRBV5-1 and TRBJ2-3. This CDR3 is built from 14 residues. Germline-derived CDR1 and CDR2 are SGHRS and YFSETQ.

The chain combines TRBV15 with TRBJ2-7; TCRdb outputs TRBD2, but without DNA this stays unchecked. This CDR3 is 20 amino acids long. Looked up from germline, CDR1 is LNHNV and CDR2 is YYDKDF (reference sequence). The CDR3 loop reads CATSRGILGSVASGRTVQYF.

This chain uses TRBV20-1 with TRBJ2-7; TCRdb's D call of TRBD1 is untestable without DNA. Germline CDR1 reads DFQATT; CDR2 reads SNEGSKA (reference sequence). The CDR3 has 12 residues. The CDR3 loop reads CSVLRGPQEQYF.

V gene TRBV12-3 or TRBV12-4 combines with J gene TRBJ1-3; TCRdb calls TRBD1, which cannot be checked without DNA. The CDR3 is 14 residues long. The CDR3 is CASSFLGEVNTIYF.

The gene calls are TRBV7-2 and TRBJ2-7; TCRdb picks TRBD2, but there is no DNA to check that call. Germline V lookup: CDR1 SGHTA, CDR2 FQGNSA. The CDR3 consists of 14 residues. The CDR3 region is CASSLGTVPVEQYF.

The chain carries TRBV6-5 and TRBJ2-2. In germline, CDR1 is MNHEY, CDR2 SVGAGI. The CDR3 spans 14 residues. The CDR3 spells CASSFGRDTGELFF.

This CDR3 is CASRRLRDSNQPQHF. V usage is TRBV6-5 and J usage is TRBJ1-5. In germline, CDR1 is MNHEY, CDR2 SVGAGI. CDR3 length equals 15 residues.

The chain couples TRBV18 to TRBJ1-1; TCRdb's assignment of TRBD1 cannot be checked, as there is no DNA. The CDR3 spans 13 residues. Germline lookup yields CDR1 KGHSH and CDR2 LQKENI. The CDR3 protein is CASSPRGQGEAFF.

This chain connects TRBV9 to TRBJ2-3; TCRdb indicates TRBD1, and absent DNA this call remains unverified. CDR3 size: 16 residues. Germline CDR1 SGDLS, CDR2 YYNGEE. The CDR3 region is CASSVSPALTGDTQYF. The variable domain in full, with the rest retrieved from reference TRBV9 and TRBJ2-3, is DSGVTQTPKHLITATGQRVTLRCSPRSGDLSVYWYQQSLDQGLQFLIQYYNGEERAKGNILERFSAQQFPDLHSELNLSSLELGDSALYFCASSVSPALTGDTQYFGPGTRLTVL.

The CDR3 sequence: CATSRDYFRAFF. The chain is built from TRBV15 and TRBJ2-7; TCRdb's assignment of TRBD1 cannot be checked, as there is no DNA. Germline CDR1 is LNHNV and CDR2 is YYDKDF (reference sequence). This CDR3 has 12 residues.

The chain carries TRBV11-3 and TRBJ2-5. Germline V lookup: CDR1 SGHNT, CDR2 YENEEA. The CDR3 totals 13 residues. CDR3: CASSLDIVETQYF.

The rearrangement links TRBV20-1 to TRBJ1-4; TCRdb picks TRBD1, but there is no DNA to check that call. CDR1 DFQATT and CDR2 SNEGSKA come from the germline V gene (reference sequence). The CDR3 totals 13 residues. CDR3 in amino acids: CSAPSGGGEKLFF.

The chain links TRBV28 to TRBJ1-1. The CDR3 has 15 amino acids. Germline loops: CDR1 MDHEN, CDR2 SYDVKM. This CDR3 reads CASSLSGGPGTEAFF.

CDR3: CASSLRGTGLEETQYF. The chain employs TRBV12-3 or TRBV12-4 and TRBJ2-5; TCRdb outputs TRBD2, but without DNA this stays unchecked. The CDR3 spans 16 residues.

The chain employs TRBV12-3 or TRBV12-4 and TRBJ1-2. The CDR3 is 11 residues long. This chain's CDR3 is CASGMGGGYTF.

This chain connects TRBV30 to TRBJ2-1. Germline V gives CDR1 GTSNPN, CDR2 SVGIG (reference sequence). The CDR3 is 12 amino acids. CDR3 sequence reads: CAWSVRGGEQFF.

The rearrangement joins TRBV20-1 to TRBJ1-3. The CDR3 sequence is 13 residues long. Looked up from germline, CDR1 is DFQATT and CDR2 is SNEGSKA (reference sequence). CDR3 sequence reads: CSARDGLRNTIYF.

This rearrangement joins TRBV24-1 to TRBJ1-5. This CDR3 is built from 13 residues. CDR1 KGHDR and CDR2 SFDVKD come from the germline V gene. This CDR3 is CATSAGLLWPQHF.

The genes are TRBV4-3 and TRBJ1-1. Germline loops: CDR1 LGHNA, CDR2 YSLEER. The CDR3 loop spans 14 amino acids. CDR3 sequence reads: CASSLRDRNTEAFF.

The chain employs TRBV12-3 or TRBV12-4 and TRBJ2-7; TCRdb outputs TRBD1, but without DNA this stays unchecked. The CDR3 consists of 15 residues. CDR3 sequence: CASSLAGQGWDEQYF.

This chain links TRBV7-9 with TRBJ2-5; absent DNA, TCRdb's TRBD2 call cannot be checked. The CDR3 has 14 amino acids. Germline CDR1 SEHNR, CDR2 FQNEAQ (reference sequence). The CDR3 spells CASSPRAVGETQYF.